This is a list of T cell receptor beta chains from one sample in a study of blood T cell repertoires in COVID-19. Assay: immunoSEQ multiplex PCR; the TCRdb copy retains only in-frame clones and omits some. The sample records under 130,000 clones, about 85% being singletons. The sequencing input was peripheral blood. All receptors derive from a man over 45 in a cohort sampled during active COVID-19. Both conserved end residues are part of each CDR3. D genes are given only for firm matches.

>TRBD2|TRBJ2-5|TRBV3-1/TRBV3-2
CASSIAGPETQYF
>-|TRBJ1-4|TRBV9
CASSPGDYGGHRGKLFF
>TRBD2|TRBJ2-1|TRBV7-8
CASSLAGGASNEQFF
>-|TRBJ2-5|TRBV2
CASSGLPVMETQYF
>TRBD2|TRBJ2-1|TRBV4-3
CASSHHSGGANNEQFF
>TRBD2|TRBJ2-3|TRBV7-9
CASGSSGVTDTQYF
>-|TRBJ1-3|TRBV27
CASSPRSGNTIYF
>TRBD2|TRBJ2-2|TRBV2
CASSARTRVTGELFF
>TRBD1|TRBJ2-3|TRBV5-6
CASSLGPGQVTDTQYF
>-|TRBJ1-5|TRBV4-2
CASSQAGDSNQPQHF
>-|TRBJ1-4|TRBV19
CASMGGKLFF
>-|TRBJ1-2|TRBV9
CASSVSSYGYTF
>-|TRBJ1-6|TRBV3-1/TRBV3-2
CASSQETGSTYNSPLHF
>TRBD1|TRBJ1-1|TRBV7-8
CASSLRDRSFHTEAFF
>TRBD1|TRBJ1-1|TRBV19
CASSIPQGSATEAFF
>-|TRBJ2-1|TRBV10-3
CAIVTDYNEQFF
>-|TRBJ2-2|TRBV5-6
CASSSFLVGANTGELFF
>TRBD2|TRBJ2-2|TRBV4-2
CASSQEGLAGVANTGELFF
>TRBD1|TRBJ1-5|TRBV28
CASSSGGEGQPQHF
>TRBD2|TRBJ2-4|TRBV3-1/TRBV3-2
CASSQDREGGQYF
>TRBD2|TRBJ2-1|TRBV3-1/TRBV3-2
CASSPQGGLPGLARANEQFF
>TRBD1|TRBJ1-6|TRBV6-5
CASRKGDRENSPLHF
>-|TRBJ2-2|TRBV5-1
CASSLDLDKGLWNTGELFF
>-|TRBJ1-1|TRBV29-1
CSAAEGQRNTEAFF
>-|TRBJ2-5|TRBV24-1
CATSDPGRRAETQYF
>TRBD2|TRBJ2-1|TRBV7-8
CASSFGSGGGNEQFF
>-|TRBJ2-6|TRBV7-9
CASSALVSGANVLTF
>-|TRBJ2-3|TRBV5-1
CASSLNPTGATDTQYF
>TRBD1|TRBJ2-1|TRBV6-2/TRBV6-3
CASSYSLRDRVTNEQFF
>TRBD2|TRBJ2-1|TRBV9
CASSVGAGGSFYNEQFF
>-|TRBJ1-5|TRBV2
CASSETRGSQHSNQPQHF